These T cell receptor beta chains were read from a single sample in a study of post-analysis software for immune sequencing data. MiXCR was run by TCRdb on the PCR reads, yielding one entry per CDR3 protein. Here the sample spans 150,000 to 200,000 distinct CDR3 sequences, approximately 35% being singletons. The material was blood, obtained after autologous hematopoietic stem cell transplantation. These receptors were obtained from a girl aged 10 to 17 with multiple sclerosis. Each CDR3 is given with its conserved first and last residue. A D gene is named only where the DNA matches it firmly. Size values are once, few and many counts, or a class for expanded clones, and some rows have none.

D gene,clone size,V gene,J gene,CDR3 protein,CDR3 DNA
.,.,TRBV20-1,TRBJ2-7,CSARGQGEQYF,TGCAGTGCCCGCGGCCAGGGCGAGCAGTACTTC
.,few,TRBV28,TRBJ1-2,CASSPPGRADSYTF,TGTGCCAGCAGCCCCCCGGGCAGGGCCGATAGCTACACCTTC
.,.,TRBV9,TRBJ1-2,CASAGYGYTF,TGTGCCAGCGCGGGTTATGGCTACACCTTC
.,.,TRBV5-4,TRBJ2-7,CASSLPPLAYEQYF,TGTGCCAGCAGCTTGCCCCCATTAGCCTACGAGCAGTACTTC
.,few,TRBV6-6,TRBJ2-1,CASSYRRNNEQFF,TGTGCCAGCAGTTACCGTCGGAACAATGAGCAGTTCTTC
.,.,TRBV5-1,TRBJ1-4,CASSLTGTAANEKLFF,TGCGCCAGCAGCTTGACGGGAACTGCAGCTAATGAAAAACTGTTTTTT
TRBD1,.,TRBV9,TRBJ1-1,CASTVGQANTEAFF,TGTGCCAGCACCGTGGGACAGGCCAACACTGAAGCTTTCTTT
.,.,TRBV24-1,TRBJ2-1,CATSTTVWDEQFF,TGTGCCACCAGCACAACGGTTTGGGATGAGCAGTTCTTC
.,.,TRBV20-1,TRBJ2-1,CSARTTGSSYNEQFF,TGCAGTGCTAGAACCACAGGGAGCTCCTACAATGAGCAGTTCTTC
TRBD1,.,TRBV6-5,TRBJ1-5,CASSSTGAREPQHF,TGTGCCAGCAGTTCGACAGGGGCTCGGGAGCCCCAGCATTTT